This entry lists 15 T cell receptor beta chains sequenced from one sample in a study of T cell repertoires in cytomegalovirus infection (dated by TCRdb to 2018 to 2020). Antigen specificity for these receptors is unknown. This sample's treatment or condition label indicates: in vitro stimulation with specific CMV peptide epitopes to enrich CMV-specific T cells. The instrument was an Illumina HiSeq 1500. The raw public reads went through TCRdb reprocessing: fastp at Q25, MiXCR clone calling, in-frame beta chains kept. Each entry is one CDR3 protein sequence, shown with its most common DNA and genes. The sample data list 450,000 to 600,000 distinct CDR3 sequences, and roughly a third of these were observed just once. The ten biggest clones cover roughly a sixth of the sample. The sequenced sample was cultured PBMCs, obtained from culture after CMV antigen stimulation. The receptors here all came from a human donor in good health (CMV status not recorded). Some clones in this sample may be carry-over from other donors' samples.

The V and J genes are TRBV10-3 and TRBJ1-6, with no clear D. V dropped 3 bases and J dropped 4 bases, with 10 bases sitting between them. The CDR3 consists of 15 residues. Looked up from germline, CDR1 is ENHRY and CDR2 is SYGVKD. The CDR3: CAISDRAKYNSPLHF. The CDR3 DNA is TGTGCCATCAGTGACCGGGCGAAGTATAATTCACCCCTCCACTTT.

This clonotype turned up a few times. The V gene is TRBV12-3 or TRBV12-4, the J gene TRBJ2-1, with TRBD2 matching over 8 bases. With 4 bases clipped from V and 10 bases from J, the junction kept 3 bases outside the gene matches. The CDR3 runs to 12 residues. In DNA, the CDR3 is TGTGCCAGCAGTTCAAGCGGGAGCGAGCAGTTCTTC. Its translation is CASSSSGSEQFF.

The rearrangement uses TRBV19 and TRBJ1-5; the D is unclear. With 6 bases removed from V and 0 bases from J, the gap between germline ends came to 18 bases. The CDR3 totals 17 residues. Germline lookup yields CDR1 LNHDA and CDR2 SQIVND (reference sequence). The CDR3 region has the DNA TGTGCCAGTAGAGGATACAGTGGTCACTTTAGCAATCAGCCCCAGCATTTT. Its translation is CASRGYSGHFSNQPQHF. The full variable domain, rest sourced from reference TRBV19 and TRBJ1-5, is DGGITQSPKYLFRKEGQNVTLSCEQNLNHDAMYWYRQDPGQGLRLIYYSQIVNDFQKGDIAEGYSVSREKKESFPLTVTSAQKNPTAFYLCASRGYSGHFSNQPQHFGDGTRLSIL.

The CDR3: CASRTGIFSNQPQHF. CDR3 bases: TGTGCCAGCCGCACAGGAATTTTTAGCAATCAGCCCCAGCATTTT. V and J are TRBV6-5 and TRBJ1-5; possibly TRBD1 for D (5 bases). This CDR3 contains 15 residues. Germline CDR1 reads MNHEY; CDR2 reads SVGAGI. Trimming took off 8 bases at V and 0 bases at J, with 14 bases between the two ends.

CDR3 DNA: TGTGCCAGCAGTTTCTTTTCGTGGGGGATCGGGGACGATACGCAGTATTTT. Translating it yields CASSFFSWGIGDDTQYF. The chain joins TRBV12-3 or TRBV12-4 to TRBJ2-3; D might be TRBD1 or TRBD2, each matching 5 bases. The CDR3 is made up of 17 amino acids. The germline V and J ends were trimmed by 3 bases and 6 bases, with 22 bases remaining between them.

This chain connects TRBV7-4 to TRBJ2-1; 9 bases are a match to TRBD2. CDR1 SGHVT and CDR2 SQSDAQ come from the germline V gene. CDR3 length equals 17 residues. V lost 1 base, J lost 8 bases, and 12 bases stayed unmatched. The CDR3 nucleotides read TGTGCCAGCAGCTTAGATTCCTGGCGGGAGGGCAAGGATGAGCAGTTCTTC. Protein product: CASSLDSWREGKDEQFF.

As DNA, the CDR3 is TGTGCCACTGTGAGGACAGCCCTCCAAGAGACCCAGTACTTC. It yields the protein CATVRTALQETQYF. This sequence joins TRBV28 and TRBJ2-5, with D possibly being TRBD1 (6 bases). The V and J ends lost 10 bases and 1 base respectively, with 16 bases between them. This CDR3 contains 14 residues. CDR1 and CDR2 from the germline V gene are MDHEN and SYDVKM.

The gene calls are TRBV5-4 and TRBJ2-5; 12 positions match TRBD2. This CDR3 has 18 residues. Germline V gives CDR1 SGHNT, CDR2 YYREEE (reference sequence). Trimming removed 4 bases from V and 4 bases from J; junction bases left unmatched: 14. The CDR3 nucleotides read TGTGCCAGCAGCCTCCCGACTAGCGGGAGTTTCGTCGTAGAGACCCAGTACTTC. This gives the protein CASSLPTSGSFVVETQYF.

This chain connects TRBV25-1 to TRBJ1-5, with D possibly being TRBD1 (5 bases). The germline CDR1 and CDR2 sequences are MGHDK and SYGVNS. The V and J ends lost 3 bases and 1 base respectively, with 13 bases between them. This CDR3 spans 16 amino acids. As DNA, the CDR3 is TGTGCCAGCAGTGACCTAGGAGGGGACAGCAATCAGCCCCAGCATTTT. Its protein is CASSDLGGDSNQPQHF. The whole variable domain, remainder taken from reference TRBV25-1 and TRBJ1-5, is EADIYQTPRYLVIGTGKKITLECSQTMGHDKMYWYQQDPGMELHLIHYSYGVNSTEKGDLSSESTVSRIRTEHFPLTLESARPSHTSQYLCASSDLGGDSNQPQHFGDGTRLSIL.

Many counts were recorded for this clonotype. This chain connects TRBV7-2 to TRBJ1-6; D not certain. There are 13 residues in the CDR3. Germline CDR1 reads SGHTA; CDR2 reads FQGNSA. The V end was cut by 4 bases, the J end by 6 bases, with 7 bases between. The CDR3 DNA sequence: TGTGCCAGCAGCTCGGCATCTAATTCACCCCTCCACTTT. It yields the protein CASSSASNSPLHF. Based on the CDR3 plus reference TRBV7-2 and TRBJ1-6, the full variable domain is GAGVSQSPSNKVTEKGKDVELRCDPISGHTALYWYRQSLGQGLEFLIYFQGNSAPDKSGLPSDRFSAERTGGSVSTLTIQRTQQEDSAVYLCASSSASNSPLHFGNGTRLTVT.

This clonotype came up many times. The V and J genes are TRBV7-2 and TRBJ1-5; D is perhaps TRBD1 (6 bases). Germline V gene data show CDR1 as SGHTA and CDR2 as FQGNSA. The CDR3 spans 18 residues. V was trimmed by 1 base and J by 0 bases, leaving 16 bases between them. CDR3 coding DNA: TGTGCCAGCAGCTTAGGTCCGCCGGGACAACGTAGCAATCAGCCCCAGCATTTT. Its translation is CASSLGPPGQRSNQPQHF.

This clonotype has a count of ten or more. The rearrangement links TRBV7-2 to TRBJ2-1, with 10 bases lining up with TRBD2. The germline V gene has CDR1 SGHTA and CDR2 FQGNSA. With V trimmed by 3 bases and J by 4 bases, 3 bases remained unmatched. This CDR3 contains 15 residues. In DNA, the CDR3 is TGTGCCAGCAGCTTGGGACTAGCGAATTACAATGAGCAGTTCTTC. It yields the protein CASSLGLANYNEQFF.

The chain uses TRBV7-2 and TRBJ1-4, with 7 bases aligning to TRBD1. The CDR3 is 14 amino acids. Trimming took 5 bases from V and 8 from J; bases not matched to a gene: 8. Germline V gene data show CDR1 as SGHTA and CDR2 as FQGNSA. This CDR3 is CASSARQGGEKLFF. The DNA for the CDR3 is TGTGCCAGCAGCGCAAGACAGGGTGGGGAAAAACTGTTTTTT.

This clonotype has ten or more counts. V usage is TRBV12-3 or TRBV12-4 and J usage is TRBJ1-1; tentatively, D is TRBD1 (5 bases). V gave up 1 base and J gave up 14 bases, with 23 bases separating them. The CDR3 loop spans 15 amino acids. CDR3 in amino acids: CASSLDQRWGQSSFF. DNA for the CDR3: TGTGCCAGCAGTTTAGATCAGCGGTGGGGCCAGTCATCGTTCTTT.

This clonotype occurred a few times. The chain is built from TRBV25-1 and TRBJ2-1; D unclear. The V gene's germline CDR1 is MGHDK and CDR2 SYGVNS. Trimming removed 2 bases at V and 8 bases at J, with 10 bases between. CDR3 size: 13 residues. Here the CDR3 reads CASSETIWDEQFF. CDR3 bases: TGTGCCAGCAGTGAAACCATCTGGGATGAGCAGTTCTTC.